The 3 T cell receptor beta chains below all came from one sample that was sequenced in a study of metastatic and nonmetastatic thyroid tumors. Before thyroid surgery, none of the patients had received any treatment. TCRdb ran MiXCR on the PCR reads. This sample yields about 45,000 clones, of which about 4% are seen a single time; roughly 9.8% belongs to the top ten. The sample was blood. These receptors originate from a female donor with papillary thyroid cancer or a benign thyroid nodule (not recorded which). Some clones in this sample may be carry-over from other donors' samples.

Ten or more counts support this clone. V gene TRBV19 combines with J gene TRBJ1-5; D possibly corresponds to TRBD1 (6 bases). The V gene's germline CDR1 is LNHDA and CDR2 SQIVND (reference sequence). V was trimmed by 4 bases and J by 6 bases, leaving 16 bases between them. The CDR3 runs 15 residues. This chain's CDR3 is CASSNVGQSSQPQHF. CDR3 bases: TGTGCCAGTAGTAATGTCGGACAGAGCTCTCAGCCCCAGCATTTT. The whole variable domain, filled in from reference TRBV19 and TRBJ1-5, reads DGGITQSPKYLFRKEGQNVTLSCEQNLNHDAMYWYRQDPGQGLRLIYYSQIVNDFQKGDIAEGYSVSREKKESFPLTVTSAQKNPTAFYLCASSNVGQSSQPQHFGDGTRLSIL.

About this clone itself: One end of the junction fails to match germline, which may point to a read error. The rearrangement links TRBV11-3 to TRBJ2-5; D unresolved. Germline V gives CDR1 SGHNT, CDR2 YENEEA. The CDR3 is 15 amino acids. The CDR3 region has the DNA TGTGACAGCAGCTTAGATCTGGGGAACCAAGAGACGCAGTACTTC. Encoded protein: CDSSLDLGNQETQYF.

This clone was seen ten or more times. The rearrangement links TRBV4-2 to TRBJ2-3; D perhaps matches TRBD1 (5 bases). This CDR3 contains 15 residues. Looked up from germline, CDR1 is LGHNA and CDR2 is YNFKEQ. V was cut by 1 base and J by 4 bases, with 12 bases left in between. The CDR3 DNA sequence: TGTGCCAGCAGCCAAGTTGCGACAGCGCCAGATACGCAGTATTTT. It translates to CASSQVATAPDTQYF.